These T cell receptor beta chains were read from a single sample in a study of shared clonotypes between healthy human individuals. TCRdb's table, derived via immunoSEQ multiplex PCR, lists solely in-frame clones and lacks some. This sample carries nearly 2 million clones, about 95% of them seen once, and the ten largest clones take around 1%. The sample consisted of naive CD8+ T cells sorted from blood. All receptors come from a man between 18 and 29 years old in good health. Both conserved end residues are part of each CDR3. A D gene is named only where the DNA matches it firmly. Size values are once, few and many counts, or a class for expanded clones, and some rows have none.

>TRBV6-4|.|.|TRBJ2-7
TGTGCCAGCAGTGCCCCGGCCTACGAGCAGTACTTC
CASSAPAYEQYF
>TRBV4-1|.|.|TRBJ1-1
TGCGCCAGCAGCCAAGAATCAGAGGGACGGGACACTGAAGCTTTCTTT
CASSQESEGRDTEAFF
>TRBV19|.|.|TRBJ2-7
TGTGCCAGTAGTGTCAGCTCCTACGAGCAGTACTTC
CASSVSSYEQYF
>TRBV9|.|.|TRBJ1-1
TGTGCCAGCCAAAAACAGGGAAATACTGAAGCTTTCTTT
CASQKQGNTEAFF
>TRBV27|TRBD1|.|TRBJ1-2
TGTGCCAGCAGCGCAGGGGGCGCGGATGGCTACACCTTC
CASSAGGADGYTF
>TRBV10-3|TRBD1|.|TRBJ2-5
TGTGCCATCAGTGACCGCGAACAGACAGGGGTAGAGACCCAGTACTTC
CAISDREQTGVETQYF
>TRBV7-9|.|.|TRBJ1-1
TGTGCCAGCAGCTTAGGTAGGACTGAAGCTTTCTTT
CASSLGRTEAFF
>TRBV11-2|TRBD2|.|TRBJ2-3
TGTGCCAGCAGCTTAATACGGGAGGGCCTCACAGATACGCAGTATTTT
CASSLIREGLTDTQYF
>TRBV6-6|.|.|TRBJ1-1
TGTGCCAGCACCACGGGGCTGAACACTGAAGCTTTCTTT
CASTTGLNTEAFF
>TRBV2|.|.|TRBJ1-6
TGTGCCAGCAGCGAGGTCCAGCAGCCCCTCCACTTT
CASSEVQQPLHF
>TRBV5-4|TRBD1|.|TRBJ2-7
TGTGCCAGCAGCTCACCGGGACAGACCTACGAGCAGTACTTC
CASSSPGQTYEQYF
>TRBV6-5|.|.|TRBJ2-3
TGTGCCAGCAGGACAAGGGACGGCACAGATACGCAGTATTTT
CASRTRDGTDTQYF
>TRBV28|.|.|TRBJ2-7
TGTGCCAGCAGCCCCCGTGAAAGATACGAGCAGTACTTC
CASSPRERYEQYF
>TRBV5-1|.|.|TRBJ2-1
TGCGCCAGCAGCTTGTGGGTAGAGGTGTACAATGAGCAGTTCTTC
CASSLWVEVYNEQFF
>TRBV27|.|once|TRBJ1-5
TGTGCCAGCAGCCCCCTTGGAGGGCAGCCCCAGCATTTT
CASSPLGGQPQHF
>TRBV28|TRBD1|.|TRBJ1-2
TGTGCCAGCAGTCCTACGGACAGGGACCGTGGCTACACCTTC
CASSPTDRDRGYTF